This T cell receptor (beta chain) was sequenced in a study of blood T cell repertoires in COVID-19. Original methodology: It was from reference gene primer amplification that nucleated cell counts were estimated. Data came from immunoSEQ multiplex PCR; TCRdb stores just in-frame clones and leaves some out. From that table come the V and J calls and clone size; the DNA was used to work out D and trimming. The sample holds 55,000 to 65,000 clones, about 80% seen once. This CDR3 is built from 13 residues. The ends were cut back, 0 bases at V and 5 bases at J, with 8 bases in the middle. Germline V gene sequence: CDR1 SGHRS, CDR2 YFSETQ.

The gene calls are TRBV5-1 and TRBJ1-1; D call uncertain. Material: peripheral blood. This clonotype was obtained from a man in his fifties or sixties with acute or convalescent COVID-19. For the CDR3, the DNA is TGCGCCAGCAGCTTGGATAGAGGGACTGAAGCTTTCTTT. This translates into CASSLDRGTEAFF.